One and the same sample provided the 12 T cell receptor beta chains below, sequenced in a study of patients and donors after allogeneic stem cell transplantation. From the RT-PCR reads, TCRdb called clonotypes with MiXCR, one entry per CDR3 protein. The profile covers approximately 160,000 distinct CDR3 sequences, with approximately 31% appearing a single time and roughly 3.2% taken by the ten largest. The sample was blood, either unsorted or a sorted T cell fraction (not recorded which). The receptors were gathered from a human donor who was either an allogeneic HSCT recipient or a stem cell or donor lymphocyte infusion donor (not recorded which). It is not recorded whose cells these are; they may come from a transplant donor.

The chain is built from TRBV12-3 or TRBV12-4 and TRBJ2-1, with D unclear. The CDR3 length is 12 residues. Trimming left V 5 bases short and J 6 bases short, with 8 bases between. The DNA for the CDR3 is TGTGCCAGCAGTGGCTTTAGCAATGAGCAGTTCTTC. Its protein product is CASSGFSNEQFF.

The rearrangement uses TRBV4-3 and TRBJ2-2, with D hard to call. The ends were cut back, 2 bases at V and 8 bases at J, with 15 bases in the middle. Germline loops: CDR1 LGHNA, CDR2 YSLEER. The CDR3 is 15 amino acids. CDR3 bases: TGCGCCAGCAGCCAAACGGGCTCCATGACTGGGGAGCTGTTTTTT. It yields the protein CASSQTGSMTGELFF.

The chain has TRBV27 and TRBJ2-3; D is unresolved. The CDR3 length is 12 residues. Germline V gene sequence: CDR1 MNHEY, CDR2 SMNVEV (reference sequence). Trimming pared 8 bases from V and 6 bases from J, leaving 12 bases between. The CDR3: CASLPLGDTQYF. The CDR3 coding sequence is TGTGCCAGCTTGCCTTTGGGGGATACGCAGTATTTT.

The chain uses TRBV5-1 and TRBJ1-3; no definite D call. Between the trimmed V and J ends, which lost 0 bases and 3 bases, there was a span of 10 bases. Germline V gene lookup returns CDR1 SGHRS and CDR2 YFSETQ. The CDR3 is made up of 15 amino acids. The CDR3 spells CASSLEWRVGNTIYF. Here the CDR3 DNA reads TGCGCCAGCAGCTTGGAGTGGAGAGTTGGAAACACCATATATTTT.

This clonotype has only a few counts. V usage is TRBV6-2 or TRBV6-3 and J usage is TRBJ1-1; D ambiguous. V was cut by 8 bases and J by 8 bases, with 12 bases left in between. The CDR3 length is 11 residues. CDR1 MNHEY and CDR2 SVGEGT come from the germline V gene. The CDR3 DNA sequence: TGTGCCAGCGGGAGAAATGCCGAAGCTTTCTTT. Protein sequence: CASGRNAEAFF.

This sequence joins TRBV20-1 and TRBJ2-2, with D possibly TRBD1 on 5 matching bases. Trimming pared 2 bases from V and 1 base from J, leaving 5 bases between. The germline gives CDR1 DFQATT, CDR2 SNEGSKA (reference sequence). The CDR3 length is 13 residues. CDR3 loop: CSARQGNTGELFF. CDR3 nucleotide sequence: TGCAGTGCTAGACAGGGGAACACCGGGGAGCTGTTTTTT.

This clonotype was observed at least ten times. The CDR3 DNA reads TGCAGTGCGGGACGGTTCCAAGAGACCCAGTACTTC. It translates to CSAGRFQETQYF. V is TRBV20-1 and J is TRBJ2-5, with D perhaps matching TRBD1 or TRBD2 (5 bases each). Germline V CDR1 and CDR2: DFQATT, SNEGSKA (reference sequence). The CDR3 runs 12 residues. V was cut by 6 bases and J by 1 base, with 9 bases left in between.

The chain joins TRBV5-1 to TRBJ2-7; a weak D match, TRBD2 (6 bases). The CDR3 runs to 12 residues. The V end lost 2 bases, the J end lost 5 bases, and 8 bases lay between the germline ends. Germline V CDR1 and CDR2: SGHRS, YFSETQ. CDR3 sequence reads: CASSFGGNEQYF. The DNA for the CDR3 is TGCGCCAGCAGCTTCGGGGGAAACGAGCAGTACTTC.

The chain joins TRBV4-1 to TRBJ2-7, with 9 bases matching TRBD1. This CDR3 has 15 residues. V shed 4 bases and J 1 base; nucleotides not matched to a gene: 5. Germline CDR1 reads MGHRA; CDR2 reads YSYEKL. CDR3: CASSPRTGDSYEQYF. The CDR3 nucleotides are TGCGCCAGCAGCCCCCGGACAGGGGATTCCTACGAGCAGTACTTC.

In this sample, this clonotype turned up a few times. The CDR3 region has the DNA TGTGCCAGCAGTCCCCGGAGAGGAGTAGGGAATGAGCAGTTCTTC. The encoded protein is CASSPRRGVGNEQFF. This rearrangement joins TRBV28 to TRBJ2-1; unclear D gene. Germline V CDR1 and CDR2: MDHEN, SYDVKM. The CDR3 has 15 amino acids. Trimming took off 5 bases at V and 7 bases at J, with 18 bases between the two ends.

This clonotype was counted between two and nine times. The chain's CDR3 is CATSRGWEGGQGRSYEQYF. The CDR3 DNA reads as TGTGCCACCAGCAGAGGGTGGGAAGGGGGTCAAGGAAGGAGCTACGAGCAGTACTTC. The rearrangement links TRBV15 to TRBJ2-7, with D possibly being TRBD1 (6 bases). From germline, CDR1 is LNHNV and CDR2 YYDKDF (reference sequence). Trimming shortened V by 1 base and J by 3 bases, and 25 bases separated the two germline ends. The CDR3 consists of 19 residues.

There are a few counts of this clonotype. The genes are TRBV6-2 or TRBV6-3 and TRBJ2-7, with D possibly called TRBD1 or TRBD2 (5 bases each). Trimming took off 7 bases at V and 3 bases at J, with 16 bases between the two ends. The CDR3 spans 14 residues. CDR1 and CDR2 from the germline V gene are MNHEY and SVGEGT. The DNA for the CDR3 is TGTGCCAGCATCGCCGACAGAGGGAACTACGAGCAGTACTTC. Its translation: CASIADRGNYEQYF.